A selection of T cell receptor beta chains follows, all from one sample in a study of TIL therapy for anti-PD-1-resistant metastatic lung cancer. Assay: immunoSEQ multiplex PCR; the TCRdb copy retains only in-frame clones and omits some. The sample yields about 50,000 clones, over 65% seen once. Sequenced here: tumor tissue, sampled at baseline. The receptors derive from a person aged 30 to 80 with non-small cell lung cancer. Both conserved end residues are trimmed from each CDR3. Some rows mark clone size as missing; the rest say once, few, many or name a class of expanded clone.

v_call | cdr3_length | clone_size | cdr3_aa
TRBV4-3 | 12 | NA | ASSQAKLAPEQF
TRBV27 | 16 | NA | ASSKLAGGLTSTDTQY
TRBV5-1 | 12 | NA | ASSAGQGAYEQY
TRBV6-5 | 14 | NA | ASSYSIAVMNTEAF
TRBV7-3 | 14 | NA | ASSHGDRGNQETQY
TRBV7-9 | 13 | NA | ASRSPGQGNYEQY
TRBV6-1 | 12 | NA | ASSEPSENLGYT
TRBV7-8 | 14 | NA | ASSPWEGSDTGELF
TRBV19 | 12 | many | ASSLTANVDTQY
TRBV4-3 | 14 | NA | ASSQDSALAGAEQY
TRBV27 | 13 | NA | ASSSTQYPTDTQY
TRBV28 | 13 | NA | ASSALRGDPYEQY
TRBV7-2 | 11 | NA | ASSLEIADTQY
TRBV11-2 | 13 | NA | ASSLEGDPNQPQH
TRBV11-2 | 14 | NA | ASSPHGDPKGDIQY
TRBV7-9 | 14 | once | ASSPGRLSGANVLT
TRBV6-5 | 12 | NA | ASSPWAPSHEQY
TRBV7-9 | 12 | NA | ASSTSGRNYEQY
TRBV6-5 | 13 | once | ASRPAGRNTDTQY
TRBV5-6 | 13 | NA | ASSLGLETFYGYT
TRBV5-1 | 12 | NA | ASSLVRDPDGYT
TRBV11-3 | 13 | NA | ASSLDVGIYNEQF
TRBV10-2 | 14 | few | ASSELQPHSGNTIY
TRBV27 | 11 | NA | ASSLRGQGPTF
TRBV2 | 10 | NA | ASIGTTDTQY
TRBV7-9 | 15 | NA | ASSSGLVESYSYEQY